The text below deals with one T cell receptor (beta chain). Its antigen remains undetermined. Base qualities were left out, and no much larger clone turns up one base away. The record originates from a study of OX40 agonist ivuxolimab in advanced cancers. In terms of the full investigation: Ivuxolimab, which targeted the costimulatory receptor OX40 (CD134), was an agonistic, fully human IgG2 monoclonal antibody. Three dose-escalation patients achieved partial responses, one with hepatocellular carcinoma and two with cutaneous melanoma. Of the approximately 53 patients in dose escalation, around 20 had hepatocellular carcinoma, about 15 had melanoma, 9 had renal cell carcinoma and 9 had head and neck cancer. In the dose-escalation cohort, approximately 82% of patients were male, and the mean age was approximately 60 years, with a range of about 20 to 90. The paper reports the monotherapy dose-escalation portion (N of about 50 patients) of the phase I ivuxolimab trial. Intravenous ivuxolimab was administered to patients every 2 weeks at six dose levels: 0.01, 0.1, 0.3, 1.5, 3 and 10 mg/kg. Patients were allowed to have had prior anti-PD-1, anti-PD-L1 or anti-CTLA-4 therapy, and approximately 37% of the dose-escalation patients had been treated with checkpoint inhibitors. The point of sequencing TCRbeta in the periphery was to test whether ivuxolimab changed TCR sequence diversity and drove clonal T-cell expansion.

Patients with a history of autoimmune disease or receiving systemic immunosuppression were excluded from the trial. Peripheral blood for TCR sequencing was drawn from every dose cohort at baseline, at cycle 4 day 1 and at cycle 7 day 1. The samples were taken from a phase I, first-in-human, multicenter, open-label dose-escalation trial of ivuxolimab. Adults with locally advanced or metastatic melanoma, renal cell, hepatocellular, or head and neck squamous cell carcinoma were enrolled in the trial. Before TCR sequencing, CD4+ T cells and CD8+ T cells from peripheral blood were sorted into separate populations. Spanning cysteine to phenylalanine, the CDR3 consists of 14 amino acids. Only CDR3 DNA remains: 42 bases, in frame from the first base. The germline V gene provides CDR1 MRHNA and CDR2 SNTAGT. V loses 4 bases of germline sequence and J loses 5 bases, and the interval between the two ends is 12 bases.

Points the paper makes about the study in general: In partial responders in the 0.1-3.0 mg/kg groups, normalized peripheral clonal expansion was found to be among the lowest, especially among CD8+ T cells. Low levels of normalized T-cell clonal expansion were also shown by some nonresponding patients. The antigen specificity of the clonally expanded peripheral T cells was not determined. After ivuxolimab, CD8+ T cells had more expanded clones than CD4+ T cells on average. Clonal expansion of both CD4+ and CD8+ blood T cells was observed from baseline to week 6 at doses 0.1 to 3.0 mg/kg.

Genomic DNA was extracted from sorted cells for sequencing of the TCRbeta CDR3 region. The immunoSEQ Assay was used to sequence the TCRbeta CDR3 regions. TCRdb took over this immuneACCESS table, retaining in-frame rearrangements with V and J assigned. Such tables are incomplete; in checked studies, under half of the missing clones stem from an unresolved V gene, and the remainder is unexplained. For this sample there are some 10,000 clones; less than 90% appear just once. Around 16% of the sample comes from the top ten. The source material was CD4+ or CD8+ T cells sorted from blood, sampled in a trial of the OX40 agonist ivuxolimab. This TCR was recovered from an adult with an advanced solid tumor such as melanoma, head and neck, liver or kidney cancer. The chain couples TRBV6-4 to TRBJ2-1; TRBD1 is a weak D gene call, 7 bases matching. The nucleotides are TGTGCCAGCAGTGGCGGGACAGAGAACAATGAGCAGTTCTTC. It is translated as CASSGGTENNEQFF.